These 22 T cell receptor beta chains share one sample of origin, sequenced in a study of monozygotic twins with inflammatory bowel disease. TCRdb reanalyzed the 5' RACE reads, giving one entry per CDR3 protein sequence and no DNA. The sample totals around 190,000 distinct CDR3 sequences; its top ten clones hold roughly 1.5%. Specimen: blood. The receptor set was obtained from a human donor with ulcerative colitis or Crohn's disease, or a healthy co-twin of an affected twin (not recorded which).

The chain uses TRBV6-1 and TRBJ1-2; absent DNA, TCRdb's TRBD1 call cannot be checked. Germline CDR1 MNHNS, CDR2 SASEGT. CDR3 length: 13 amino acids. Here the CDR3 reads CASSETGTYGYTF.

The CDR3 region is CASSPGTGSNEQYF. This sequence joins TRBV19 and TRBJ2-7; the TCRdb call, TRBD1, lacks DNA for checking. Germline V gene lookup returns CDR1 LNHDA and CDR2 SQIVND (reference sequence). This CDR3 is 14 amino acids long.

The chain couples TRBV5-4 to TRBJ2-5; TCRdb picks TRBD2, but there is no DNA to check that call. The CDR3 runs 16 residues. Germline CDR1 and CDR2: SGHNT and YYREEE (reference sequence). The CDR3 spells CASSLGGSGAVETQYF.

The chain joins TRBV5-4 to TRBJ1-1. Per germline, CDR1 SGHNT and CDR2 YYREEE (reference sequence). The CDR3 is 13 amino acids. This CDR3 reads CAYTIQGGTEAFF.

V is TRBV5-1 and J is TRBJ1-2; TCRdb reports TRBD1, a call that lacks DNA to check it against. The germline CDR1 and CDR2 sequences are SGHRS and YFSETQ. CDR3 length: 14 amino acids. The CDR3: CASSLALAGGGYTF.

The V gene is TRBV27, the J gene TRBJ2-3; there is no DNA to check the TCRdb D call of TRBD1. Germline values: CDR1 MNHEY, CDR2 SMNVEV (reference sequence). The CDR3 runs to 17 residues. CDR3 sequence reads: CASRPALGTGGTDTQYF.

V is TRBV5-4 and J is TRBJ2-1. CDR3 length: 16 residues. The germline V gene has CDR1 SGHNT and CDR2 YYREEE (reference sequence). The CDR3 region is CASSWGEGISYNEQFF.

CDR3: CASSLELGQEQFF. The chain links TRBV7-7 to TRBJ2-1. CDR3 length: 13 amino acids. Germline-derived CDR1 and CDR2 are SSHAT and FNYEAQ (reference sequence).

The chain is built from TRBV4-1 and TRBJ1-1; TCRdb returns TRBD1, unconfirmable since there is no DNA. This CDR3 has 14 residues. The V gene's germline CDR1 is MGHRA and CDR2 YSYEKL. This CDR3 reads CASSQERGGQGFFF.

The chain joins TRBV27 to TRBJ1-6. The CDR3 sequence is 14 residues long. Germline CDR1 and CDR2: MNHEY and SMNVEV (reference sequence). The CDR3 is CASSRREDNSPLHF.

The chain links TRBV5-1 to TRBJ2-2; there is no DNA to check the TCRdb D call of TRBD1. The CDR3 contains 14 residues. CDR1 is SGHRS, CDR2 YFSETQ, per germline. CDR3 sequence: CASSTQENTGELFF.

The chain recombines TRBV20-1 with TRBJ1-6. This CDR3 region has 16 residues. Germline-derived CDR1 and CDR2 are DFQATT and SNEGSKA (reference sequence). CDR3 sequence: CSARFGLGTYNSPLHF.

V usage is TRBV5-1 and J usage is TRBJ1-2; checking the TCRdb D call of TRBD1 is not possible without DNA. Germline CDR1 is SGHRS and CDR2 is YFSETQ. The CDR3 spans 14 residues. Here the CDR3 reads CASSTNRELGGYTF.

The CDR3 reads CASSTTGAYNSPLHF. This sequence joins TRBV7-9 and TRBJ1-6; TCRdb outputs TRBD1, but without DNA this stays unchecked. The CDR3 is 15 residues long. Per the germline V gene, CDR1 is SEHNR and CDR2 is FQNEAQ (reference sequence).

V usage is TRBV18 and J usage is TRBJ2-7; TCRdb returns TRBD1, unconfirmable since there is no DNA. CDR1 is KGHSH, CDR2 LQKENI, per germline. This CDR3 is built from 15 residues. The CDR3 region is CASSLDRSVVHEQYF.

The V and J genes are TRBV19 and TRBJ1-1. The CDR3 is made up of 17 amino acids. Germline lookup yields CDR1 LNHDA and CDR2 SQIVND (reference sequence). The CDR3 sequence: CASSILPGRIGNTEAFF.

This rearrangement joins TRBV20-1 to TRBJ2-5; TCRdb designates TRBD2, a call that cannot be tested without DNA. The CDR3 loop spans 14 amino acids. The germline V gene has CDR1 DFQATT and CDR2 SNEGSKA (reference sequence). Here the CDR3 reads CSAREGKRQETQYF.

The chain uses TRBV5-6 and TRBJ1-1. CDR3 length: 14 amino acids. The germline V gene has CDR1 SGHDT and CDR2 YYEEEE. The CDR3 sequence is CASSFLQLNTEAFF.

J is TRBJ1-2 and V is TRBV20-1; TCRdb returns TRBD1, unconfirmable since there is no DNA. This CDR3 has 13 residues. Germline loops: CDR1 DFQATT, CDR2 SNEGSKA (reference sequence). The CDR3 region is CSARGGGNYGYTF.

The chain carries TRBV5-1 and TRBJ2-3; TCRdb names TRBD1, which stays unverified in the absence of DNA. Germline V gene sequence: CDR1 SGHRS, CDR2 YFSETQ. The CDR3 length is 14 residues. The CDR3 loop reads CASSPYAGVDTQYF. Complete variable domain (other parts from reference TRBV5-1 and TRBJ2-3): KAGVTQTPRYLIKTRGQQVTLSCSPISGHRSVSWYQQTPGQGLQFLFEYFSETQRNKGNFPGRFSGRQFSNSRSEMNVSTLELGDSALYLCASSPYAGVDTQYFGPGTRLTVL.

The J gene is TRBJ1-4, the V gene TRBV10-3. The CDR3 has 13 residues. Germline lookup yields CDR1 ENHRY and CDR2 SYGVKD. The CDR3 sequence: CAISEFINEKLFF.

The chain links TRBV5-1 to TRBJ2-1; TCRdb indicates TRBD1, and absent DNA this call remains unverified. Germline CDR1 and CDR2: SGHRS and YFSETQ. The CDR3 is made up of 15 amino acids. The CDR3 here is CASSSQGTFYNEQFF.